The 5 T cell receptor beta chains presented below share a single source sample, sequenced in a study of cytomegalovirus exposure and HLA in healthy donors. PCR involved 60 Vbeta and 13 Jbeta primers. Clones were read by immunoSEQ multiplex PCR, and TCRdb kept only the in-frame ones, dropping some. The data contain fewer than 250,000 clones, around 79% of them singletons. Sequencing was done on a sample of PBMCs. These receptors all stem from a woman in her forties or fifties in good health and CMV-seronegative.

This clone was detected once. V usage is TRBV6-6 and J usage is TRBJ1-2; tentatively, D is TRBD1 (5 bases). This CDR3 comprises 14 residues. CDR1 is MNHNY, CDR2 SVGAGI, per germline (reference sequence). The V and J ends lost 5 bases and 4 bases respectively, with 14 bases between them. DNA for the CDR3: TGTGCCAGCAGTCAGGGTATAGGGATCTATGGCTACACCTTC. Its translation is CASSQGIGIYGYTF.

This CDR3 is CASSQIAGGSYNEQFF. In nucleotides, the CDR3 is TGTGCCAGCTCACAAATAGCGGGAGGCTCCTACAATGAGCAGTTCTTC. This chain uses TRBV18 with TRBJ2-1, with 10 nucleotides matching TRBD2. The CDR3 has 16 amino acids. CDR1 is KGHSH and CDR2 is LQKENI in the germline V gene. V trimming: 4 bases; J trimming: 0 bases; junction bases outside the gene matches: 3.

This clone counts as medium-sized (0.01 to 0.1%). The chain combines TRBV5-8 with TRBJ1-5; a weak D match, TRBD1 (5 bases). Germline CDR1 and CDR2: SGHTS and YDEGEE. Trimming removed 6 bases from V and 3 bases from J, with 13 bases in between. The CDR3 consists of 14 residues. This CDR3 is CASKEGFVNQPQHF. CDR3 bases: TGTGCCAGCAAGGAGGGGTTCGTCAATCAGCCCCAGCATTTT.

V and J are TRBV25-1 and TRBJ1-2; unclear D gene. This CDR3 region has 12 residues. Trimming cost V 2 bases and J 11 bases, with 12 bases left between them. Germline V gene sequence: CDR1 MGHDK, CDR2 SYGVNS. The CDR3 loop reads CASSEGGLRYTF. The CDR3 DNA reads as TGTGCCAGCAGTGAAGGAGGTCTTCGGTACACCTTC.

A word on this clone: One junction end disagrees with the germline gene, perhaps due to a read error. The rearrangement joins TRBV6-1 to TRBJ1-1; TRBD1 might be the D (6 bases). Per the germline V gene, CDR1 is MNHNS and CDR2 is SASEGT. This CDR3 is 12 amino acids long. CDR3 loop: CASSGPQGSNHF. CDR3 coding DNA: TGTGCCAGCAGTGGACCTCAGGGGAGTAATCACTTT.